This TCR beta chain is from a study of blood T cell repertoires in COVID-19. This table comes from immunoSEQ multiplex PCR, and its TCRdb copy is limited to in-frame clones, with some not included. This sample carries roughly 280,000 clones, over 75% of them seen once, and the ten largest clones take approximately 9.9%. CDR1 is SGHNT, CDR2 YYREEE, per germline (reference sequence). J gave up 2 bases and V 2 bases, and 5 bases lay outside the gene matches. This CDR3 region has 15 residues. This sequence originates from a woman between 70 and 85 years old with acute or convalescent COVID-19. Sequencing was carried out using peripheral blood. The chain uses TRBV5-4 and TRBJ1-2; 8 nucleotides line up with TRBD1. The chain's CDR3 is CASSFSGQANYGYTF. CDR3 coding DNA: TGTGCCAGCAGCTTTTCGGGACAGGCCAACTATGGCTACACCTTC.